Detailed here is one T cell receptor beta chain. Trimming left V 6 bases short and J 1 base short, with 16 bases between. The germline CDR1 and CDR2 sequences are MNHNY and SVGAGI (reference sequence). This CDR3 has 15 residues. This sample was included in a study of blood T cell repertoires in COVID-19. Enrolled during active infection, Seattle patients were then followed longitudinally. The table came from immunoSEQ multiplex PCR; TCRdb's copy has only in-frame clones and leaves some out. Of about 130,000 clones listed, approximately 74% were seen once; the top ten hold 5.5% to 7.5%. The V call is TRBV6-6, the J call TRBJ2-7, with D maybe TRBD2 (6 bases). Sequenced material: peripheral blood. This sequence originates from a man older than 75 with COVID-19, enrolled during active disease. The CDR3 loop is CASRGGDRGSYEQYF. The CDR3 DNA follows: TGTGCCAGCAGAGGAGGGGACCGGGGTTCCTACGAGCAGTACTTC.